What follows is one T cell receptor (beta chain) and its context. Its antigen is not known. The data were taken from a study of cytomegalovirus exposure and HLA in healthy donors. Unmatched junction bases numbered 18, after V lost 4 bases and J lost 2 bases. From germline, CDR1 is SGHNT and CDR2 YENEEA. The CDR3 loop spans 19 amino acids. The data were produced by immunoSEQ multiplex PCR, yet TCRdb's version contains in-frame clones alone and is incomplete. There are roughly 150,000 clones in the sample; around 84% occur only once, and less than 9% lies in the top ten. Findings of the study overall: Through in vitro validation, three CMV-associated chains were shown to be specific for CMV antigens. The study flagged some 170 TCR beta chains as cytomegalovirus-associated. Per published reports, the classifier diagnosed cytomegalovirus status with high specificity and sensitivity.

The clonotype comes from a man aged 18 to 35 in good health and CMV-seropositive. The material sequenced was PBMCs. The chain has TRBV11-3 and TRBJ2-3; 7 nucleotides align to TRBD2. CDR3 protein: CASSSVEWWRETDTDTQYF. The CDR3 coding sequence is TGTGCCAGCAGCTCTGTAGAGTGGTGGCGGGAGACCGACACAGATACGCAGTATTTT.